These T cell receptor beta chains were read from a single sample in a study of TIL therapy for anti-PD-1-resistant metastatic lung cancer. Measured with immunoSEQ multiplex PCR; TCRdb has only the in-frame clones, and not every one. The table includes some 13,000 clones, about three fifths detected once. The sequenced sample was tumor tissue, obtained at baseline. These TCRs come from a woman between 25 and 80 years old with non-small cell lung cancer. The CDR3 runs from the conserved cysteine through the conserved F or W. The D gene is left open where the match is weak. Not all rows give a size; the values are once, few, many and, for expanded clones, a class.

.,TRBJ2-5,.,TRBV19,TGTGCCAGTAGTATTGCTGGTGAGACCCAGTACTTC,CASSIAGETQYF
.,TRBJ1-2,TRBD1,TRBV7-9,TGTGCCAGCAGCTTCACAGGGGGAGGCTATGGCTACACCTTC,CASSFTGGGYGYTF
few,TRBJ1-6,.,TRBV5-5,TGTGCCAGCAGCTTGTCGCCCAATTCACCCCTCCACTTT,CASSLSPNSPLHF
.,TRBJ2-1,.,TRBV4-2,TGTGCCAGCAGCCCCGGGGATCACAATGAGCAGTTCTTC,CASSPGDHNEQFF
once,TRBJ2-4,TRBD2,TRBV15,TGTGCCACCAGCAGAGATCAAAAGGGAGGGCAAAACATTCAGTACTTC,CATSRDQKGGQNIQYF
few,TRBJ2-3,TRBD2,TRBV10-2,TGCGCCACCTCTAGCGGAGATACGCAGTATTTT,CATSSGDTQYF
medium-sized,TRBJ1-2,TRBD1,TRBV7-2,TGTGCCAGCACCCCGGGACAGCACTCCTATGGCTACACCTTC,CASTPGQHSYGYTF
.,TRBJ2-4,TRBD2,TRBV19,TGTGCCAGTAGTACCAAGCGGGGCCAAGCCAAAAACATTCAGTACTTC,CASSTKRGQAKNIQYF
few,TRBJ1-5,TRBD1,TRBV11-2,TGTGCCAGCAGCCCCGGGACAGGCAATCAGCCCCAGCATTTT,CASSPGTGNQPQHF
.,TRBJ1-2,TRBD1,TRBV6-5,TGTGCCAGCAGCCTTACAGGGGGCGGCTCGAACGGCTACACCTTC,CASSLTGGGSNGYTF
.,TRBJ1-5,.,TRBV19,TGTGCCAGTAGTATAGGAGGGGCGCGTCAGCCCCAGCATTTT,CASSIGGARQPQHF
.,TRBJ2-6,.,TRBV7-3,TGTGCCAGCAGCTCCTCGGGGGACACTGGGGCCAACGTCCTGACTTTC,CASSSSGDTGANVLTF
.,TRBJ1-2,TRBD1,TRBV5-1,TGCGCCAGCAGCTTGGTGTCCCCAGGGGGGTTGGCTAACTATGGCTACACCTTC,CASSLVSPGGLANYGYTF
.,TRBJ2-1,.,TRBV10-2,TGCGCCAGTAGACTAGATAACTACAATGAGCAGTTCTTC,CASRLDNYNEQFF
medium-sized,TRBJ2-7,.,TRBV5-1,TGCGCCAGCAGCCTCTCGGAGGGGGCCGGCTACGAGCAGTACTTC,CASSLSEGAGYEQYF
few,TRBJ1-5,.,TRBV2,TGTGCCAGCAGAGACAATAGCAATCAGCCCCAGCATTTT,CASRDNSNQPQHF